The rows below give T cell receptor beta chains drawn from one sample of a study of blood T cell repertoires in COVID-19. Assay used: immunoSEQ multiplex PCR; TCRdb lists only in-frame clones, some missing. The sample includes about 34,000 clones, over 80% seen only once; the top ten take 13% to 15%. Material: peripheral blood. The receptors stem from a man aged 60 to 75 with active COVID-19. CDR3s include the opening cysteine and the closing phenylalanine or tryptophan. Each record gives: V gene, D gene, J gene, clone size, CDR3 DNA, CDR3 protein. D genes are given only for firm matches. The size of a clone is reported for some rows only, either as once, few or many, or as a class for expanded clones.

TRBV7-8,TRBD1,TRBJ2-4,once,TGTGCCAGCAGCTCGGGACAGGGAAGGGGGAACATTCAGTACTTC,CASSSGQGRGNIQYF
TRBV11-2,TRBD1,TRBJ2-2,NA,TGTGCCAGCAGCGCCGGACAGGGGATCGGGGAGCTGTTTTTT,CASSAGQGIGELFF
TRBV28,TRBD1,TRBJ1-1,NA,TGTGCCAGCACCCAATGGACAGGGTTAAAAACTGAAGCTTTCTTT,CASTQWTGLKTEAFF
TRBV7-6,TRBD2,TRBJ2-7,NA,TGTGCCAGCAGCCTAAGTCCTGTCGGGACTAGCGAGGACGAGCAGTACTTC,CASSLSPVGTSEDEQYF
TRBV5-1,NA,TRBJ1-2,NA,TGCGCCAGCAGCCTAACCTCAGGGAATGGCTACACCTTC,CASSLTSGNGYTF
TRBV12-5,TRBD1,TRBJ2-3,NA,TGTGCTAGTGGAGAAGACAGGGGGCGAGATACGCAGTATTTT,CASGEDRGRDTQYF
TRBV7-7,TRBD1,TRBJ2-3,NA,TGTGCCAGCAGCTTTGGACAGGGGGGAGATACGCAGTATTTT,CASSFGQGGDTQYF
TRBV5-1,TRBD1,TRBJ2-2,NA,TGCGCCAGCAGCTGGACAGGGAACACCGGGGAGCTGTTTTTT,CASSWTGNTGELFF
TRBV5-6,NA,TRBJ1-5,once,TGTGCCAGCAGCTTGTCGACATTCAATCAGCCCCAGCATTTT,CASSLSTFNQPQHF
TRBV24-1,TRBD1,TRBJ1-2,NA,TGTGCCACCAGTGAGTACCTTCCGGGACAGGGGGTCTATGGCTACACCTTC,CATSEYLPGQGVYGYTF
TRBV19,TRBD1,TRBJ2-7,NA,TGTGCCAGTAGTCGCCTCGCGCAGGGGGCGTTCCGGGAGCAGTACTTC,CASSRLAQGAFREQYF
TRBV7-8,NA,TRBJ1-5,few,TGTGCCAGCCGCCTGTATAGCAATCAGCCCCAGCATTTT,CASRLYSNQPQHF